This is a list of T cell receptor beta chains from one sample in a study of blood T cell repertoires in COVID-19. Clones were sequenced by immunoSEQ multiplex PCR, and TCRdb holds only the in-frame ones, with some missing. This table holds around 310,000 clones, roughly 88% found once. The source material was peripheral blood. Source of these receptors: a woman aged 50 to 65 with active or convalescent COVID-19. The CDR3 runs from the conserved cysteine through the conserved F or W. A D gene is named only where the DNA matches it firmly. Expanded clones are given a class, and other clones once, few, many or no size at all.

j_call v_call clone_size d_call cdr3_length cdr3_aa cdr3_nt
TRBJ1-2 TRBV6-5 - TRBD1 15 CASRWGQGANYGYTF TGTGCCAGCAGGTGGGGACAGGGGGCGAACTATGGCTACACCTTC
TRBJ1-1 TRBV10-1 - TRBD1 15 CASSESKTGGSEAFF TGCGCCAGCAGTGAGTCGAAGACAGGGGGCAGCGAAGCTTTCTTT
TRBJ1-2 TRBV11-2 - TRBD1 14 CASTRDSGVSGYTF TGTGCCAGCACCAGGGACAGCGGCGTCAGTGGCTACACCTTC
TRBJ1-6 TRBV5-4 few TRBD1 15 CASSLSGQKNSPLHF TGTGCCAGCAGCTTGTCGGGACAGAAAAATTCACCCCTCCACTTT
TRBJ1-5 TRBV3-1/TRBV3-2 - - 15 CASSLNQGKDQPQHF TGTGCCAGCAGCCTAAACCAGGGAAAGGATCAGCCCCAGCATTTT
TRBJ1-2 TRBV19 once TRBD1 12 CASTHPDRGYTF TGTGCCAGTACTCACCCGGACAGGGGCTACACCTTC
TRBJ2-1 TRBV5-4 - TRBD2 16 CASSLTSGRRENEQFF TGTGCCAGCAGCTTGACTAGCGGACGGCGAGAAAATGAGCAGTTCTTC
TRBJ1-6 TRBV13 - TRBD1 15 CASSFGQGAYSPLHF TGTGCCAGCAGCTTCGGACAGGGGGCTTATTCACCCCTCCACTTT
TRBJ1-2 TRBV10-3 - - 15 CAISDRSRGDYGYTF TGTGCCATCAGTGACAGGAGCAGGGGAGACTATGGCTACACCTTC
TRBJ1-1 TRBV7-8 - TRBD1 16 CASSLSGTGPSLEAFF TGTGCCAGCAGCTTAAGCGGGACAGGGCCCTCCCTTGAAGCTTTCTTT
TRBJ1-2 TRBV6-5 - TRBD1 15 CASIWTGGTNYGYTF TGTGCCAGCATTTGGACAGGGGGGACTAACTATGGCTACACCTTC
TRBJ1-1 TRBV23-1 - TRBD1 19 CASSQVSGAGGNGNTEAFF TGCGCCAGCAGTCAAGTCAGTGGGGCAGGGGGCAACGGGAACACTGAAGCTTTCTTT
TRBJ1-1 TRBV19 - - 14 CASSIEEGFTEAFF TGTGCCAGTAGTATAGAGGAGGGCTTCACTGAAGCTTTCTTT
TRBJ1-5 TRBV30 - - 10 CAWAGTPLHF TGTGCCTGGGCCGGGACACCTCTGCATTTT
TRBJ2-7 TRBV3-1/TRBV3-2 once TRBD1 14 CASSKRQGSYEQYF TGTGCCAGCAGCAAACGACAGGGCTCCTACGAGCAGTACTTC
TRBJ1-3 TRBV19 few TRBD1 13 CASTKTGANTIYF TGTGCCAGTACCAAGACAGGGGCAAACACCATATATTTT
TRBJ1-1 TRBV4-3 - TRBD1 13 CASSQGQGARAFF TGCGCCAGCAGCCAAGGACAGGGGGCTAGGGCTTTCTTT
TRBJ1-1 TRBV27 - - 14 CASSLSGGGTEAFF TGTGCCAGCAGTTTATCGGGAGGGGGGACTGAAGCTTTCTTT
TRBJ2-1 TRBV19 - TRBD2 14 CASSNAGAYNEQFF TGTGCCAGTAGTAATGCGGGAGCCTACAATGAGCAGTTCTTC
TRBJ2-2 TRBV12-2 - - 16 CASRSLAGGPSGELFF TGTGCAAGTCGCAGTTTAGCGGGAGGGCCGTCCGGGGAGCTGTTTTTT
TRBJ1-5 TRBV19 - TRBD1 15 CASSSDRTKNQPQHF TGTGCCAGTAGTTCGGACAGGACCAAAAATCAGCCCCAGCATTTT
TRBJ2-3 TRBV5-8 once TRBD2 16 CASSSGTSLETDTQYF TGTGCCAGCAGCTCCGGGACTAGCCTCGAGACAGATACGCAGTATTTT
TRBJ1-2 TRBV18 - - 13 CASSPFREDFYTF TGTGCCAGCTCACCATTCAGGGAGGATTTCTACACCTTC
TRBJ1-1 TRBV7-3 - - 13 CASSLKSGSEAFF TGTGCCAGCAGCTTAAAGTCCGGGTCTGAAGCTTTCTTT
TRBJ2-7 TRBV27 - TRBD1 13 CATAGTGSYEQYF TGTGCCACCGCCGGGACAGGGTCCTACGAGCAGTACTTC
TRBJ1-2 TRBV7-3 - TRBD1 14 CASRPPGQGYGYTF TGTGCCAGCAGACCCCCGGGACAGGGTTATGGCTACACCTTC